Listed here are 27 T cell receptor beta chains from one sample, sequenced in a study of cytomegalovirus exposure and HLA in healthy donors. The PCR contained 60 Vbeta and 13 Jbeta primers. Using immunoSEQ multiplex PCR, the repertoire was profiled, and TCRdb retains in-frame clones only, with some absent. The sample includes about 150,000 clones, around 79% seen only once; the top ten take 3.9%. Sequences were obtained from PBMCs. Source of these receptors: a male donor in good health and CMV-seronegative.

The chain employs TRBV19 and TRBJ1-5, with D unresolved. CDR1 is LNHDA and CDR2 is SQIVND in the germline V gene (reference sequence). This CDR3 comprises 13 residues. Deletions cut 0 bases from V and 7 bases from J, with 7 bases between. This chain's CDR3 is CASSIDLRQPQHF. In nucleotides, the CDR3 is TGTGCCAGTAGTATAGACCTCAGGCAGCCCCAGCATTTT.

The V call is TRBV14, the J call TRBJ2-1; 14 bases align to TRBD2. CDR1 SGHDN and CDR2 FVKESK come from the germline V gene. This CDR3 spans 19 amino acids. The V segment lost 2 bases and the J segment 3 bases; nucleotides outside the gene matches: 9. CDR3 loop: CASSQRPGLAGALYNEQFF. As DNA, the CDR3 is TGTGCCAGCAGCCAACGACCGGGACTAGCGGGAGCTCTCTACAATGAGCAGTTCTTC.

This clone was detected once. The chain is built from TRBV18 and TRBJ2-5, with D perhaps TRBD1 (6 bases). Trimming removed 2 bases from V and 5 bases from J, with 15 bases in between. CDR1 and CDR2 from the germline V gene are KGHSH and LQKENI. The CDR3 covers 15 residues. This CDR3 reads CASSPYHRAGETQYF. The CDR3 DNA reads TGTGCCAGCTCACCATACCACAGGGCTGGGGAGACCCAGTACTTC.

The chain has TRBV14 and TRBJ1-3; 8 bases are a match to TRBD1. Germline CDR1 SGHDN, CDR2 FVKESK. After removal of 4 bases from V and 0 bases from J, the junction contained 5 bases not matched to a gene. The CDR3 consists of 16 residues. Written as DNA, the CDR3 is TGTGCCAGCAGCCGATCAGGGGGCTACTCTGGAAACACCATATATTTT. Translation: CASSRSGGYSGNTIYF. The variable domain in full, with the rest retrieved from reference TRBV14 and TRBJ1-3, is EAGVTQFPSHSVIEKGQTVTLRCDPISGHDNLYWYRRVMGKEIKFLLHFVKESKQDESGMPNNRFLAERTGGTYSTLKVQPAELEDSGVYFCASSRSGGYSGNTIYFGEGSWLTVV.

This clone was counted once. CDR3 region: CARLKEVYEQYF. For the CDR3, the DNA is TGTGCCAGGCTTAAGGAGGTCTACGAGCAGTACTTC. The chain has TRBV25-1 and TRBJ2-7, with a possible D match to TRBD2 (5 bases). V shed 9 bases and J shed 3 bases, with 12 bases lying between them. The CDR3 totals 12 residues. Germline CDR1 MGHDK, CDR2 SYGVNS.

The genes are TRBV5-1 and TRBJ1-1, with D possibly being TRBD1 (5 bases). Germline V gene sequence: CDR1 SGHRS, CDR2 YFSETQ. With 5 bases removed from V and 1 base from J, the gap between germline ends came to 6 bases. The CDR3 consists of 12 residues. The CDR3 DNA follows: TGCGCCAGCAGAGGGGAGAACACTGAAGCTTTCTTT. It is translated as CASRGENTEAFF.

The V gene is TRBV18, the J gene TRBJ2-2; maybe TRBD1 (6 bases). V was shortened by 6 bases and J by 2 bases, with 10 bases between the two germline ends. This CDR3 comprises 14 residues. Per germline, CDR1 KGHSH and CDR2 LQKENI. The CDR3 is CASSPGQNTGELFF. The DNA for the CDR3 is TGTGCCAGCTCCCCGGGACAAAACACCGGGGAGCTGTTTTTT.

This chain connects TRBV19 to TRBJ1-5, with D maybe TRBD1 (6 bases). Germline-derived CDR1 and CDR2 are LNHDA and SQIVND (reference sequence). Trimming cost V 9 bases and J 5 bases, with 17 bases left between them. The CDR3 is made up of 14 amino acids. CDR3 loop: CARSPTGKDQPQHF. As DNA, the CDR3 is TGTGCCAGATCACCCACAGGGAAGGATCAGCCCCAGCATTTT.

With respect to this clone: Other DNA sequences from this sample encode an identical CDR3 as well. The chain is built from TRBV19 and TRBJ1-2; 7 nucleotides match TRBD1. The CDR3 consists of 12 residues. Losses at the gene ends were 6 bases for V and 2 bases for J; bases not matched to a gene: 0. Germline V CDR1 and CDR2: LNHDA, SQIVND (reference sequence). The CDR3: CASRQGNYGYTF. CDR3 sequence (DNA): TGTGCCAGTAGACAGGGGAACTATGGCTACACCTTC.

The CDR3: CASRRWGQGTEQYF. The DNA for the CDR3 is TGTGCCAGCAGACGGTGGGGGCAGGGGACCGAGCAGTACTTC. The genes are TRBV28 and TRBJ2-7; D is possibly TRBD1 (6 bases). The CDR3 covers 14 residues. Deletions cut 6 bases from V and 6 bases from J, with 18 bases between. In germline, CDR1 is MDHEN, CDR2 SYDVKM.

The CDR3 is CASTYSGNTGELFF. For the CDR3, the DNA is TGTGCCAGCACATATAGCGGTAACACCGGGGAGCTGTTTTTT. The chain combines TRBV2 with TRBJ2-2; a weak D match, TRBD2 (6 bases). Germline V CDR1 and CDR2: SNHLY, FYNNEI. The CDR3 is 14 amino acids. V was pared by 7 bases and J by 2 bases, with 11 bases between.

The CDR3 DNA is TGTGCCAGCAGCACAACGGACAGTATGCTAGCCAAAAACATTCAGTACTTC. Translation gives CASSTTDSMLAKNIQYF. V and J are TRBV7-9 and TRBJ2-4, with D possibly being TRBD1 (6 bases). V was clipped by 5 bases and J by 0 bases, with 17 bases between them. Germline CDR1 reads SEHNR; CDR2 reads FQNEAQ (reference sequence). CDR3 length: 17 amino acids.

This clone appeared a few times. This sequence joins TRBV19 and TRBJ2-2; TRBD1 agrees at 8 bases. CDR1 and CDR2 from the germline V gene are LNHDA and SQIVND (reference sequence). CDR3 length equals 15 residues. V was pared by 6 bases and J by 3 bases, with 6 bases of the junction left unmatched. The CDR3 nucleotides read TGTGCCAGTAGACATCCGGGACAGGACACCGGGGAGCTGTTTTTT. This encodes CASRHPGQDTGELFF.

The chain employs TRBV10-3 and TRBJ2-5, with TRBD1 matching over 12 bases. Germline V lookup: CDR1 ENHRY, CDR2 SYGVKD. V shed 4 bases, J shed 5 bases, and the junction held 8 bases outside the gene matches. The CDR3 sequence is 16 residues long. CDR3 nucleotide sequence: TGTGCCATCAGTGCAGGGGACAGGGGGCGGGCGGAGACCCAGTACTTC. It specifies CAISAGDRGRAETQYF.

This rearrangement joins TRBV29-1 to TRBJ2-7; D remains ambiguous. V shed 5 bases and J shed 4 bases, with 12 bases lying between them. Germline V CDR1 and CDR2: SQVTM, ANQGSEA. The CDR3 is made up of 12 amino acids. Written as DNA, the CDR3 is TGCAGCGTTTCGCCTGGGCCTTACGAGCAGTACTTC. This sequence encodes CSVSPGPYEQYF.

This clone was counted a few times. This chain connects TRBV2 to TRBJ2-7; unclear D gene. Per germline, CDR1 SNHLY and CDR2 FYNNEI. The CDR3 has 15 residues. V lost 4 bases and J 3 bases, leaving 16 bases between the germline ends. This CDR3 is CASSVGSILFYEQYF. The CDR3, as DNA: TGTGCCAGCAGTGTCGGTTCAATCCTTTTCTACGAGCAGTACTTC.

This chain uses TRBV2 with TRBJ2-2; tentative D call: TRBD1 (6 bases). The V end lost 1 base, the J end lost 6 bases, and 15 bases lay between the germline ends. Germline-derived CDR1 and CDR2 are SNHLY and FYNNEI. This CDR3 is 16 amino acids long. This CDR3 reads CASSEEGRGGSGELFF. In DNA form, the CDR3 reads TGTGCCAGCAGTGAAGAGGGCAGGGGCGGCTCCGGGGAGCTGTTTTTT.

The chain couples TRBV4-3 to TRBJ2-1; D is unclear. In germline, CDR1 is LGHNA, CDR2 YSLEER. V lost 1 base and J lost 5, with 9 bases in between. The CDR3 is 14 residues long. The CDR3 loop reads CASSQAFGHNEQFF. The CDR3 bases are TGCGCCAGCAGCCAAGCTTTCGGTCACAATGAGCAGTTCTTC.

This clone was found a few times. The gene calls are TRBV15 and TRBJ1-2; 7 bases match TRBD1. CDR1 is LNHNV and CDR2 is YYDKDF in the germline V gene (reference sequence). The CDR3 runs to 15 residues. Trimming took 1 base from V and 4 from J; bases not matched to a gene: 6. CDR3: CATSRGGTVTYGYTF. For the CDR3, the DNA is TGTGCCACCAGCAGAGGGGGGACAGTAACCTATGGCTACACCTTC.

The chain carries TRBV5-5 and TRBJ2-1, with D maybe TRBD1 (7 bases). CDR1 and CDR2 from the germline V gene are SGHKS and YYEKEE (reference sequence). Trimming shortened V by 3 bases and J by 10 bases, and 23 bases separated the two germline ends. The CDR3 runs 16 residues. The CDR3 DNA reads TGTGCCAGCAGCTCAACCACAGGGGTGGAGGGTAGGGAGCAGTTCTTC. This codes for CASSSTTGVEGREQFF.

The chain has TRBV10-2 and TRBJ2-5, with 9 bases lining up with TRBD2. The J call is doubtful: the DNA matches TRBJ2-7 better. Germline loops: CDR1 WSHSY, CDR2 SAAADI. CDR3 length equals 15 residues. The CDR3 DNA reads as TGCGCCAGCAGTGAGTTCCTAGCGGGACCCTACGAGCAGTACTTC. This encodes CASSEFLAGPYEQYF.

The chain links TRBV7-2 to TRBJ1-2, with 7 bases lining up with TRBD1. V was clipped by 5 bases and J by 8 bases; unmatched bases: 8. Looked up from germline, CDR1 is SGHTA and CDR2 is FQGNSA. The CDR3 length is 13 residues. The CDR3 reads CASSPGTASGYTF. For the CDR3, the DNA is TGTGCCAGCAGCCCGGGGACAGCTAGCGGCTACACCTTC.

The chain recombines TRBV7-6 with TRBJ2-1; 7 bases map to TRBD1. Losses at the gene ends were 5 bases for V and 2 bases for J; bases not matched to a gene: 3. The CDR3 length is 14 residues. CDR1 is SGHVS and CDR2 is FNYEAQ in the germline V gene. CDR3 amino acids: CASSETGTYNEQFF. The CDR3 DNA follows: TGTGCCAGCAGCGAGACAGGGACCTACAATGAGCAGTTCTTC. The variable domain in full, completed from reference TRBV7-6 and TRBJ2-1, reads GAGVSQSPRYKVTKRGQDVALRCDPISGHVSLYWYRQALGQGPEFLTYFNYEAQQDKSGLPNDRFSAERPEGSISTLTIQRTEQRDSAMYRCASSETGTYNEQFFGPGTRLTVL.

This chain uses TRBV7-2 with TRBJ2-3; 8 bases are shared with TRBD2. V trimming: 1 base; J trimming: 10 bases; junction bases outside the gene matches: 7. The CDR3 spans 14 residues. CDR1 and CDR2 from the germline V gene are SGHTA and FQGNSA. The CDR3 reads CASSLGRGGRAQYF. The CDR3 DNA reads as TGTGCCAGCAGCTTAGGTCGGGGGGGCCGGGCGCAGTATTTT.

The sample holds a few counts of this clone. The gene calls are TRBV7-9 and TRBJ1-1; the D is unclear. The CDR3 runs to 14 residues. Looked up from germline, CDR1 is SEHNR and CDR2 is FQNEAQ (reference sequence). V was pared by 5 bases and J by 1 base, with 11 bases between. CDR3 protein: CASSPGLRNTEAFF. The DNA of the CDR3 is TGTGCCAGCAGCCCAGGACTCAGGAACACTGAAGCTTTCTTT.

This clone was counted between two and nine times. The V call is TRBV7-8, the J call TRBJ2-3; 12 positions match TRBD1. CDR1 is SGHVS and CDR2 is FQNEAQ in the germline V gene. This CDR3 is built from 16 residues. Losses at the gene ends were 5 bases for V and 3 bases for J; bases not matched to a gene: 6. In DNA, the CDR3 is TGTGCCAGCAGCGCCGGGACAGGGGGCGGTACAGATACGCAGTATTTT. This sequence encodes CASSAGTGGGTDTQYF.

This clone was counted only a few times. The chain has TRBV28 and TRBJ2-7; 7 nucleotides line up with TRBD2. The CDR3 covers 15 residues. Trimming cost V 4 bases and J 7 bases; bases outside gene matches: 13. The germline CDR1 and CDR2 sequences are MDHEN and SYDVKM. The CDR3 DNA reads as TGTGCCAGCAGTTCCCCAATAAGCGGGATTGGGGAGCAGTACTTC. Translating gives CASSSPISGIGEQYF.